This T cell receptor beta chain came from a study of response to subunit inactivated influenza vaccine. This clonotype came up many times. Its target is not known. TCRdb passed the RT-PCR reads through MiXCR, listing each CDR3 protein once. The sample holds some 520,000 distinct CDR3 sequences, approximately 17% seen once. V lost 6 bases, J lost 4 bases, and 2 bases stayed unmatched. Germline CDR1 and CDR2: MGHDK and SYGVNS. The CDR3 has 13 residues. Broader study findings: The authors put forward the suggestion that each seasonal influenza vaccination may bring in only a limited number of new T cells.

V gene TRBV25-1 combines with J gene TRBJ1-5; 8 nucleotides match TRBD1. This TCR was sampled from a man between 50 and 70 years old who received an inactivated influenza vaccine. The source material was CD4+ T cells sorted from PBMCs, sampled about 23 months after vaccination. CDR3: CASSGQGNQPQHF. The CDR3 region has the DNA TGTGCCAGCAGCGGACAGGGTAATCAGCCCCAGCATTTT.